This paragraph reports one T cell receptor (beta chain). V was trimmed by 5 bases and J by 5 bases, leaving 24 bases between them. The CDR3 length is 17 residues. The germline gives CDR1 MNHEY, CDR2 SMNVEV (reference sequence). From the 5' RACE reads, TCRdb called clonotypes with MiXCR, one entry per CDR3 protein. The table has tens of thousands of distinct CDR3 sequences, approximately 7.5% seen once. This sample was included in a study of T cells after yellow fever vaccination. The wider study: Fractions of limited cellularity were prepared by means of SMART-Seq v4 Ultra Low Input.

This sequence originates from a man aged 30 to 45 who received the YFV17D yellow fever vaccine. The chain carries TRBV27 and TRBJ1-1; tentative D call: TRBD1 (5 bases). The sequenced sample was CD8+ T cells sorted from PBMCs, obtained on the day of the yellow fever booster vaccination. This chain's CDR3 is CASSLYTQTAGMTEAFF. The CDR3 nucleotides are TGTGCCAGCAGTCTATACACACAGACGGCAGGGATGACTGAAGCTTTCTTT.